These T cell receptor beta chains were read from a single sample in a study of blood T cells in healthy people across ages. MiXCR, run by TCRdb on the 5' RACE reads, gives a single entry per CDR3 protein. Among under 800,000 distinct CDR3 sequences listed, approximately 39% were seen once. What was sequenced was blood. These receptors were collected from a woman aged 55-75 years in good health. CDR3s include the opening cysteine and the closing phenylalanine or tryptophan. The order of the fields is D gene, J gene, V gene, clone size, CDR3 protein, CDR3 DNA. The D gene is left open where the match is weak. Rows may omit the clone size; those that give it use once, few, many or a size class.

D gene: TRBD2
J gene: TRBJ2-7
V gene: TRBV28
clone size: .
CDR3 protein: CASRKGLAGGKVYEQYF
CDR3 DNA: TGTGCCAGCAGAAAGGGACTAGCGGGAGGCAAGGTGTACGAGCAGTACTTC

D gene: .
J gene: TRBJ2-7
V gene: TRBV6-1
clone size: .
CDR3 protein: CASRVAPDSSYEQYF
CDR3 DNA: TGTGCCAGCAGAGTAGCACCCGACTCCTCCTACGAGCAGTACTTC

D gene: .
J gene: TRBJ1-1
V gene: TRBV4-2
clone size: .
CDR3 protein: CASSQGVGSEAFF
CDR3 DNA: TGTGCCAGCAGCCAAGGGGTAGGTTCTGAAGCTTTCTTT

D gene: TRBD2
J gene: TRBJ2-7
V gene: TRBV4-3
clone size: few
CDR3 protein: CASSRVREAGNEQYF
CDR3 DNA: TGCGCCAGCAGCCGAGTGCGGGAGGCCGGAAACGAGCAGTACTTC

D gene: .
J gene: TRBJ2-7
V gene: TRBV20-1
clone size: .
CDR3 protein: CSAHPGQNLHAEQYF
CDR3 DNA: TGCAGTGCCCATCCAGGACAGAACCTACATGCCGAGCAGTACTTC

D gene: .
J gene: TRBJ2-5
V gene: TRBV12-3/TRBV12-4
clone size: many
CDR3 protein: CASSLRGRETQYF
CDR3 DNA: TGTGCCAGCAGCTTAAGAGGGCGGGAGACCCAGTACTTC

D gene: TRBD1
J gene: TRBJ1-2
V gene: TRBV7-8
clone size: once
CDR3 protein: CASSSTGGNYGYTF
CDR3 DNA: TGTGCCAGCAGCTCCACAGGGGGCAACTATGGCTACACCTTC

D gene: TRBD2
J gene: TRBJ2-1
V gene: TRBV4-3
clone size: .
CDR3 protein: CASSLNLAGGRDEQFF
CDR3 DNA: TGCGCCAGCAGCCTAAATCTAGCGGGGGGCAGGGATGAGCAGTTCTTC

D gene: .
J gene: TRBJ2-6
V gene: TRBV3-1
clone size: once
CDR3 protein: CASSQGGSSGANVLTF
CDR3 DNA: TGTGCCAGCAGCCAAGGCGGCAGCTCTGGGGCCAACGTCCTGACTTTC

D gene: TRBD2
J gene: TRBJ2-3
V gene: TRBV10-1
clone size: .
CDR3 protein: CASSAGTSSTDTQYF
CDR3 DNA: TGCGCCAGCAGTGCCGGGACTAGTAGCACAGATACGCAGTATTTT

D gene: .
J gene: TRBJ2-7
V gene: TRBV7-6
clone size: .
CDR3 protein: CASSVKVGSEQYF
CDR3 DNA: TGTGCCAGCAGCGTAAAGGTTGGGTCCGAGCAGTACTTC

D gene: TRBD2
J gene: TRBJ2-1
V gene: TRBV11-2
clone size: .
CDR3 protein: CASSSPSGSSYNEQFF
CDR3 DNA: TGTGCCAGCAGCTCGCCTAGCGGGAGTTCCTACAATGAGCAGTTCTTC

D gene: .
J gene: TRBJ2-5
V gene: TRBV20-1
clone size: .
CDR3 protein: CSARRTVWQYF
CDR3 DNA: TGCAGTGCTAGAAGGACCGTTTGGCAGTACTTC

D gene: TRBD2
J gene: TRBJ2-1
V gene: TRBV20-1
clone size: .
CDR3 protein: CSVLPFWTSGGSSSYNEQFF
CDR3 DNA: TGCAGTGTCCTTCCATTCTGGACTAGCGGGGGGTCCAGCTCCTACAATGAGCAGTTCTTC

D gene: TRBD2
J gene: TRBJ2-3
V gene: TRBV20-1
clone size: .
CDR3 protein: CSAPLMLAGLDTQYF
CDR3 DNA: TGCAGTGCTCCCCTAATGCTAGCGGGGCTAGATACGCAGTATTTT

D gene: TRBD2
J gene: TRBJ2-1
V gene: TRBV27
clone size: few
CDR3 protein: CASSSPGLGWYEQFF
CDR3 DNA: TGTGCCAGCAGTTCACCGGGACTAGGTTGGTATGAGCAGTTCTTC

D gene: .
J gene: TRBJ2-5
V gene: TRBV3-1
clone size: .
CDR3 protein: CASSPRDSIQYF
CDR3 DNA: TGTGCCAGCAGTCCCCGGGACTCTATACAGTACTTC

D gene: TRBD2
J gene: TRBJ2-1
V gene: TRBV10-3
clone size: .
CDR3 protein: CAIRGQRGDNEQFF
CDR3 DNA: TGTGCCATCAGGGGTCAGCGGGGCGACAATGAGCAGTTCTTC

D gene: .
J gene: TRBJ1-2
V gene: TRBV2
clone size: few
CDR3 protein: CASSEGSVDYTF
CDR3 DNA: TGTGCCAGCAGTGAAGGGTCAGTCGACTACACCTTC

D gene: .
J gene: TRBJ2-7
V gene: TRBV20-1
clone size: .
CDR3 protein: CSAREGGNSYEQYF
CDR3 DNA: TGCAGTGCTAGAGAGGGGGGCAACTCCTACGAGCAGTACTTC

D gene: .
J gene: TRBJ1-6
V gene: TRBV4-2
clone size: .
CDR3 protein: CASMESSYNSPLHF
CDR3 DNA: TGTGCCAGCATGGAGAGCTCCTATAATTCACCCCTCCACTTT

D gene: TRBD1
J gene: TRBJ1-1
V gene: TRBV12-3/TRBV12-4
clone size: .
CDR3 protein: CASSGRDRGVAFF
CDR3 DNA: TGTGCCAGCAGTGGACGGGACAGGGGGGTAGCTTTCTTT

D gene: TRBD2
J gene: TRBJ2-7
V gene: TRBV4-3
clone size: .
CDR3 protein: CASSQAEGTSGGASYEQYF
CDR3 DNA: TGCGCCAGCAGCCAGGCCGAAGGGACTAGCGGAGGGGCCTCCTACGAGCAGTACTTC

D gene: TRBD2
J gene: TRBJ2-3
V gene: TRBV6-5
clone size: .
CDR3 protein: CASRTLAGGTDTQYF
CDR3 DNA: TGTGCCAGCAGAACATTAGCGGGAGGGACAGATACGCAGTATTTT

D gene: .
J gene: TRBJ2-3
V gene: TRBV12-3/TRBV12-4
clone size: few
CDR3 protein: CVIAVSTDTQYF
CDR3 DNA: TGTGTCATAGCGGTTAGCACAGATACGCAGTATTTT

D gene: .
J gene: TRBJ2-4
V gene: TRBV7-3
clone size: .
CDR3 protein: CASSLTGGGAKNIQYF
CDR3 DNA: TGTGCCAGCAGCTTAACCGGGGGCGGGGCCAAAAACATTCAGTACTTC

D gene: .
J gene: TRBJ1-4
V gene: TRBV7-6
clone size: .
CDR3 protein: CASSLEGLGNEKLFF
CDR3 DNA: TGTGCCAGCAGCTTAGAGGGGCTGGGTAATGAAAAACTGTTTTTT

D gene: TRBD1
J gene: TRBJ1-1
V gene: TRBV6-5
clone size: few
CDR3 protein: CASRKGQGFGEAFF
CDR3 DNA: TGTGCCAGCAGGAAGGGACAGGGGTTCGGTGAAGCTTTCTTT

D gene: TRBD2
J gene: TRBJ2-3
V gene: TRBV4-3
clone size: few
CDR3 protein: CASSLSGRGDTQYF
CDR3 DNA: TGCGCCAGCAGCCTTAGCGGGAGGGGAGATACGCAGTATTTT

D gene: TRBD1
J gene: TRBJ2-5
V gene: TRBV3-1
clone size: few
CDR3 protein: CASSLSGTGSTQYF
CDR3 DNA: TGTGCCAGCAGCCTTTCCGGGACAGGATCGACCCAGTACTTC

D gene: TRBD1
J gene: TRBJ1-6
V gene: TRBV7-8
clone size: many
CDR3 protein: CASSLNRGDSPLHF
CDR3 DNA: TGTGCCAGCAGCTTAAACAGGGGAGATTCACCCCTCCACTTT

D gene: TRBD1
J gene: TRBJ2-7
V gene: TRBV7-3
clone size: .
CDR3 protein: CASSKDRVSYEQYF
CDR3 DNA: TGTGCCAGCAGCAAAGACAGGGTATCGTACGAGCAGTACTTC

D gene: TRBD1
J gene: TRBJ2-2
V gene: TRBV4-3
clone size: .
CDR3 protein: CASSQDLPTGLAGELFF
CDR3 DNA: TGCGCCAGCAGCCAAGATCTCCCGACAGGGCTAGCCGGGGAGCTGTTTTTT

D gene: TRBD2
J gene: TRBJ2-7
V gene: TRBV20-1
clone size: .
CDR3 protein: CSANRAGAYEQYF
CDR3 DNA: TGCAGTGCTAACCGAGCGGGAGCGTACGAGCAGTACTTC

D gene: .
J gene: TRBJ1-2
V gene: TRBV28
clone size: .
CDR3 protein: CASSLLDRTYGYTF
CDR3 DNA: TGTGCCAGCAGTTTATTGGACAGAACCTATGGCTACACCTTC

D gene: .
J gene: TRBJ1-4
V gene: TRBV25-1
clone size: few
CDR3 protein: CASFAGSHEKLFF
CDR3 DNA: TGTGCGAGCTTCGCGGGGAGTCATGAAAAACTGTTTTTT

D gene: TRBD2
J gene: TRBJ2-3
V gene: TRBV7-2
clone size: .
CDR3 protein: CASSLPGTRPNTQYF
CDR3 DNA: TGTGCCAGCAGCTTACCCGGGACTAGACCCAATACGCAGTATTTT

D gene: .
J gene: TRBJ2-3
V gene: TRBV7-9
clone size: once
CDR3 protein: CASSLIQGARTDTQYF
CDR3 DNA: TGTGCCAGCAGCTTAATACAGGGAGCGCGGACAGATACGCAGTATTTT

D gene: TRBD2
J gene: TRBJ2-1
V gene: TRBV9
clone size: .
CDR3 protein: CASSVLNPYSGSPYNEQFF
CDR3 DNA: TGTGCCAGCAGCGTCCTTAACCCCTATAGCGGGAGCCCCTACAATGAGCAGTTCTTC

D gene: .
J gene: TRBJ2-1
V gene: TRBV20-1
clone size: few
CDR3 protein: CSARVLGAGYNEQFF
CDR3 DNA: TGCAGTGCTAGAGTTCTTGGGGCCGGATACAATGAGCAGTTCTTC

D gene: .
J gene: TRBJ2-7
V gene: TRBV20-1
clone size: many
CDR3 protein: CSAGRRPPSEQYF
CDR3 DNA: TGCAGTGCCGGTCGCAGGCCTCCGAGCGAGCAGTACTTC

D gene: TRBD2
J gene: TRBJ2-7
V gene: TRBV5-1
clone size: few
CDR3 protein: CASSLFPSGRGTEEQYF
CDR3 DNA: TGCGCCAGCAGCTTGTTCCCTAGCGGGAGGGGAACTGAAGAGCAGTACTTC

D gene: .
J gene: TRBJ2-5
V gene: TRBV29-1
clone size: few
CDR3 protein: CSVGPQGQETQYF
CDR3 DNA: TGCAGCGTGGGGCCACAGGGCCAAGAGACCCAGTACTTC

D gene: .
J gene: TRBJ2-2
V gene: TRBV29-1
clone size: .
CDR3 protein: CSVGGGGQNTGELFF
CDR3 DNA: TGCAGCGTTGGAGGCGGGGGACAGAACACCGGGGAGCTGTTTTTT

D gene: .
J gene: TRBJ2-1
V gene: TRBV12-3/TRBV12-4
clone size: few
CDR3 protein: CASSGFENEQFF
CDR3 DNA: TGTGCCAGCAGTGGGTTCGAAAATGAGCAGTTCTTC

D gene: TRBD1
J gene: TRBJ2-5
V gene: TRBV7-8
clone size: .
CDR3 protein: CASSLNRDRGQETQYF
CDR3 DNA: TGTGCCAGCAGCTTAAACCGGGACAGGGGGCAAGAGACCCAGTACTTC

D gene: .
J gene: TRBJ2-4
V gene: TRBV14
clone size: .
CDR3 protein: CASSQDPTASLAKNIQYF
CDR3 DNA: TGTGCCAGCAGCCAAGATCCGACAGCAAGCCTAGCCAAAAACATTCAGTACTTC

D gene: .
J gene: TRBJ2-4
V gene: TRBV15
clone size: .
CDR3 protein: CATSRSHNYEQYF
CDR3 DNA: TGTGCCACCAGCAGGTCACACAACTATGAGCAGTACTTC

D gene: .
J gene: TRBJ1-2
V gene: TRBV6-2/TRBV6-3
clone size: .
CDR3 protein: CASNPLSSASYGYTF
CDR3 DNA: TGTGCCAGCAACCCTCTGAGCAGCGCTAGCTATGGCTACACCTTC

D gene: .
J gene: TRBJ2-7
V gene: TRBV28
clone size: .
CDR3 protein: CTSSLLGESSSYNEQYF
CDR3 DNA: TGTACCAGCAGTTTATTGGGGGAGTCCAGCTCCTACAATGAGCAGTACTTC

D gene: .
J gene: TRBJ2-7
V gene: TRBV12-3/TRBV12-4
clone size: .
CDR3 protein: CASRLGAGSNEQYF
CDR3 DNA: TGTGCCAGTCGCCTTGGGGCAGGGAGCAATGAGCAGTACTTC

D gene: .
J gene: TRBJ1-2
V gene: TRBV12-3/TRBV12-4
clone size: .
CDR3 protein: CASSVVGGRTGYTF
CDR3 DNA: TGTGCCAGCAGTGTAGTGGGTGGGAGAACTGGCTACACCTTC